The T cell receptor (beta chain) under discussion was sequenced for a study of blood T cells in healthy people across ages. Study-level findings and limits: Total diversity from one million sequenced T cells was likely underestimated.

Remarks on this clonotype: Its antigen is not known.

V shed 7 bases and J shed 2 bases, with 13 bases lying between them. CDR1 MNHEY and CDR2 SVGEGT come from the germline V gene. The CDR3 is 14 amino acids. Together with a sample-barcoded 5' primer, a J-beta primer mix was included in a second PCR lasting roughly 6 to 12 cycles. Using its own MiXCR run on the 5' RACE reads, TCRdb lists one record per CDR3 protein. The sample contains 650,000 to 950,000 distinct CDR3 sequences, around 42% of which appear only once. Sequenced: blood. The receptor comes from a man in his sixties in good health. The rearrangement joins TRBV6-2 or TRBV6-3 to TRBJ2-3; the D gene could be TRBD1 or TRBD2 (5 bases each). The CDR3 loop reads CASTQRGSTDTQYF. The CDR3 DNA reads TGTGCCAGCACCCAGAGGGGTTCCACAGATACGCAGTATTTT.